This is a list of T cell receptor beta chains from one sample in a study of T cell responses to AZD1222 COVID-19 vaccine. Only in-frame clones appear in the TCRdb table, and some are missing; sequencing was by immunoSEQ multiplex PCR. The top ten hold approximately 4% of the sample, which has approximately 190,000 clones, roughly nine tenths seen once. The material was peripheral blood, obtained 28 days after the second dose of the MenACWY control vaccine. Source of these receptors: an adult who received the MenACWY meningococcal vaccine as a control. Both conserved end residues are part of each CDR3. D genes are given only for firm matches. The size entry is marked missing in some rows and otherwise reads once, few, many or a size class.

abundance: .
d_gene: .
v_gene: TRBV3-1/TRBV3-2
j_gene: TRBJ2-5
CDR3nt: TGTGCCAGCAGCCAAGGTCAGCCTAGGGAGAAGACCCAGTACTTC
CDR3aa: CASSQGQPREKTQYF

abundance: .
d_gene: .
v_gene: TRBV20-1
j_gene: TRBJ1-1
CDR3nt: TGCAGTGCTAGTGGGAGGGAACGGAGTGAAGCTTTCTTT
CDR3aa: CSASGRERSEAFF

abundance: once
d_gene: .
v_gene: TRBV19
j_gene: TRBJ1-3
CDR3nt: TGTGCCAGTAGTACAGTGAGCTCTGGAAACACCATATATTTT
CDR3aa: CASSTVSSGNTIYF

abundance: once
d_gene: .
v_gene: TRBV14
j_gene: TRBJ2-3
CDR3nt: TGTGCCAGCAGCCCCTTTAACAGCGCGGCAGATACGCAGTATTTT
CDR3aa: CASSPFNSAADTQYF

abundance: once
d_gene: .
v_gene: TRBV2
j_gene: TRBJ1-5
CDR3nt: TGTGCCAGCAGTGCCCGGACGGATTCAGGTCAGCCCCAGCATTTT
CDR3aa: CASSARTDSGQPQHF

abundance: .
d_gene: .
v_gene: TRBV11-2
j_gene: TRBJ2-1
CDR3nt: TGTGCCAGCAGCTTAGGACCGCCGAATGAGCAGTTCTTC
CDR3aa: CASSLGPPNEQFF

abundance: .
d_gene: .
v_gene: TRBV5-5
j_gene: TRBJ1-5
CDR3nt: TGTGCCAGCAGCTTAAGGGCACAGAGCAATCAGCCCCAGCATTTT
CDR3aa: CASSLRAQSNQPQHF

abundance: .
d_gene: .
v_gene: TRBV5-4
j_gene: TRBJ1-2
CDR3nt: TGTGCCAGCAGCCCCGATCGGGACTATGGCTACACCTTC
CDR3aa: CASSPDRDYGYTF

abundance: .
d_gene: .
v_gene: TRBV5-4
j_gene: TRBJ2-6
CDR3nt: TGTGCCAGCAGCGCGGGACTCCTCCCTCACTCTGGGGCCAACGTCCTGACTTTC
CDR3aa: CASSAGLLPHSGANVLTF

abundance: .
d_gene: .
v_gene: TRBV15
j_gene: TRBJ2-1
CDR3nt: TGTGCCACCAGCAGAGATCCGGACGGCTCCTACAATGAGCAGTTCTTC
CDR3aa: CATSRDPDGSYNEQFF

abundance: .
d_gene: TRBD1
v_gene: TRBV6-4
j_gene: TRBJ2-3
CDR3nt: TGTGCCAGCAGTGCAGGGGGAGATACGCAGTATTTT
CDR3aa: CASSAGGDTQYF

abundance: .
d_gene: .
v_gene: TRBV20-1
j_gene: TRBJ1-1
CDR3nt: TGCAGTGCGACTACAGGAACCGTAGCTTTCTTT
CDR3aa: CSATTGTVAFF

abundance: .
d_gene: .
v_gene: TRBV7-9
j_gene: TRBJ2-2
CDR3nt: TGTGCCAGCAGCTTAAACAGCGGAGCGAACACCGGGGAGCTGTTTTTT
CDR3aa: CASSLNSGANTGELFF

abundance: .
d_gene: .
v_gene: TRBV4-2
j_gene: TRBJ1-6
CDR3nt: TGTGCCAGCAGCCCGTGGCGGGAGGGTCCACCCCTCCACTTT
CDR3aa: CASSPWREGPPLHF

abundance: .
d_gene: .
v_gene: TRBV7-8
j_gene: TRBJ1-1
CDR3nt: TGTGCCAGCAGCAGATCGATGAACACTGAAGCTTTCTTT
CDR3aa: CASSRSMNTEAFF

abundance: .
d_gene: TRBD2
v_gene: TRBV19
j_gene: TRBJ2-7
CDR3nt: TGTGCCAGTAGTATTGGGCCAGCGGGAAACGAGCAGTACTTC
CDR3aa: CASSIGPAGNEQYF

abundance: .
d_gene: TRBD2
v_gene: TRBV6-2/TRBV6-3
j_gene: TRBJ2-7
CDR3nt: TGTGCCAGCAGTATAGGGACTAGCGGCTCCTACGAGCAGTACTTC
CDR3aa: CASSIGTSGSYEQYF

abundance: .
d_gene: TRBD2
v_gene: TRBV3-1/TRBV3-2
j_gene: TRBJ2-1
CDR3nt: TGTGCCAGCAGCCCGCACAGCCTAAACCTAGCGGGAGGGCAGAATGAGCAGTTCTTC
CDR3aa: CASSPHSLNLAGGQNEQFF

abundance: few
d_gene: .
v_gene: TRBV18
j_gene: TRBJ1-1
CDR3nt: TGTGCCAGCTCACCACCCAACAGTGTCGCTGAAGCTTTCTTT
CDR3aa: CASSPPNSVAEAFF

abundance: once
d_gene: TRBD1
v_gene: TRBV18
j_gene: TRBJ2-1
CDR3nt: TGTGCCAGCTCACGGACAGGGCGAAATGAGCAGTTCTTC
CDR3aa: CASSRTGRNEQFF

abundance: .
d_gene: .
v_gene: TRBV7-2
j_gene: TRBJ2-2
CDR3nt: TGTGCCAGCAGTTATCGGGGGAACACCGGGGAGCTGTTTTTT
CDR3aa: CASSYRGNTGELFF

abundance: .
d_gene: TRBD1
v_gene: TRBV18
j_gene: TRBJ2-7
CDR3nt: TGTGCCAGCTCCCTGGGACAGGTCGGAGTCTACGAGCAGTACTTC
CDR3aa: CASSLGQVGVYEQYF

abundance: .
d_gene: .
v_gene: TRBV24-1
j_gene: TRBJ1-5
CDR3nt: TGTGCCACCAGTGACCCAGGGGGCAATCAGCCCCAGCATTTT
CDR3aa: CATSDPGGNQPQHF

abundance: .
d_gene: .
v_gene: TRBV6-2/TRBV6-3
j_gene: TRBJ1-5
CDR3nt: TGTGCCAGCAGTTACGGAGACGGGAATCAGCCCCAGCATTTT
CDR3aa: CASSYGDGNQPQHF

abundance: .
d_gene: .
v_gene: TRBV9
j_gene: TRBJ2-7
CDR3nt: TGTGCCAGCAGCGTAAATCCGATCCACGAGCAGTACTTC
CDR3aa: CASSVNPIHEQYF

abundance: .
d_gene: TRBD1
v_gene: TRBV11-2
j_gene: TRBJ2-7
CDR3nt: TGTGCCAGCAGCCTTGGACAGGGTGTCTACGAGCAGTACTTC
CDR3aa: CASSLGQGVYEQYF

abundance: .
d_gene: .
v_gene: TRBV11-1
j_gene: TRBJ1-2
CDR3nt: TGTGCCAGCAGCTTAAATGCCGGAGGGTATGGCTACACCTTC
CDR3aa: CASSLNAGGYGYTF

abundance: .
d_gene: .
v_gene: TRBV7-3
j_gene: TRBJ1-5
CDR3nt: TGTGCCAGCAGCACAGACACCTTTCAGCCCCAGCATTTT
CDR3aa: CASSTDTFQPQHF

abundance: .
d_gene: .
v_gene: TRBV7-6
j_gene: TRBJ1-2
CDR3nt: TGTGCCAGCAGCTTAGACACTTCCAACTATGGCTACACCTTC
CDR3aa: CASSLDTSNYGYTF

abundance: .
d_gene: .
v_gene: TRBV5-4
j_gene: TRBJ1-3
CDR3nt: TGTGCCAGCAGCTGGGGGGGGCGGTCTGGAAACACCATATATTTT
CDR3aa: CASSWGGRSGNTIYF